This entry concerns a single T cell receptor beta chain. This sample is part of a study of control samples from healthy donors and cancer patients. TCRdb's copy holds only in-frame clones and misses some; the assay was immunoSEQ multiplex PCR. This table holds roughly 370,000 clones, 75% to 95% found once. Source material: PBMCs. The receptor was isolated from a man aged 40-49 years with head and neck cancer.

CDR3 sequence reads: CASSPDRGGWGYTF. For the CDR3, the DNA is TGCGCCAGCAGCCCGGACCGGGGAGGTTGGGGCTACACCTTC. The chain uses TRBV5-1 and TRBJ1-2; D uncertain. The CDR3 extends over 14 amino acids. With 4 bases removed from V and 8 bases from J, the gap between germline ends came to 18 bases. Germline V gene lookup returns CDR1 SGHRS and CDR2 YFSETQ.